Listed below are T cell receptor beta chains from one sample, sequenced in a study of identifying expanded T cells in peripheral blood. Profiling relied on immunoSEQ multiplex PCR, and the TCRdb table lists in-frame clones only, not all of them. The table includes under 120,000 clones, approximately 90% detected once. The source material was blood. These receptors all stem from a person aged 18 to 70 in good health. CDR3s include the opening cysteine and the closing phenylalanine or tryptophan. Fields, in order: J gene, D gene, V gene, clone size, CDR3 protein, CDR3 DNA. The D gene is left open where the match is weak. Rows may omit the clone size; those that give it use once, few, many or a size class.

J gene: TRBJ1-1
D gene: .
V gene: TRBV19
clone size: .
CDR3 protein: CASSITGGGAEAFF
CDR3 DNA: TGTGCCAGTAGTATAACCGGGGGCGGGGCTGAAGCTTTCTTT

J gene: TRBJ2-7
D gene: TRBD1
V gene: TRBV6-5
clone size: .
CDR3 protein: CASSRDRTYEQYF
CDR3 DNA: TGTGCCAGCAGCCGGGACAGGACCTACGAGCAGTACTTC

J gene: TRBJ1-1
D gene: .
V gene: TRBV5-6
clone size: .
CDR3 protein: CASTRTGNTEAFF
CDR3 DNA: TGTGCCAGCACTAGGACGGGAAACACTGAAGCTTTCTTT

J gene: TRBJ1-1
D gene: .
V gene: TRBV28
clone size: once
CDR3 protein: CASIGPTLVGNTEAFF
CDR3 DNA: TGTGCCAGTATTGGGCCCACTCTGGTGGGTAACACTGAAGCTTTCTTT

J gene: TRBJ1-3
D gene: .
V gene: TRBV7-9
clone size: once
CDR3 protein: CASSLTDTIYF
CDR3 DNA: TGTGCCAGCAGCTTAACGGACACCATATATTTT

J gene: TRBJ2-7
D gene: TRBD2
V gene: TRBV19
clone size: .
CDR3 protein: CASSTILAGGSYEQYF
CDR3 DNA: TGTGCCAGTAGTACAATACTAGCGGGGGGCTCCTACGAGCAGTACTTC

J gene: TRBJ1-5
D gene: TRBD1
V gene: TRBV10-3
clone size: .
CDR3 protein: CAISDGGQGNQPQHF
CDR3 DNA: TGTGCCATCAGTGACGGGGGACAGGGCAATCAGCCCCAGCATTTT

J gene: TRBJ2-7
D gene: .
V gene: TRBV20-1
clone size: .
CDR3 protein: CSAGLGNEQYF
CDR3 DNA: TGCAGTGCAGGCCTAGGGAACGAGCAGTACTTC

J gene: TRBJ1-4
D gene: .
V gene: TRBV18
clone size: once
CDR3 protein: CASSPPGQWAEKLFF
CDR3 DNA: TGTGCCAGCTCACCGCCGGGCCAATGGGCAGAAAAACTGTTTTTT

J gene: TRBJ2-7
D gene: .
V gene: TRBV6-5
clone size: .
CDR3 protein: CASSYGGEQYF
CDR3 DNA: TGTGCCAGCAGTTATGGGGGCGAGCAGTACTTC

J gene: TRBJ1-1
D gene: .
V gene: TRBV6-5
clone size: .
CDR3 protein: CASSSGVEAFF
CDR3 DNA: TGTGCCAGCAGTTCCGGGGTTGAAGCTTTCTTT

J gene: TRBJ2-7
D gene: .
V gene: TRBV6-4
clone size: .
CDR3 protein: CASRDPYEQYF
CDR3 DNA: TGTGCCAGCAGGGACCCCTACGAGCAGTACTTC

J gene: TRBJ1-2
D gene: .
V gene: TRBV27
clone size: .
CDR3 protein: CASSFGLGNYGYTF
CDR3 DNA: TGTGCCAGCAGTTTCGGGTTAGGGAACTATGGCTACACCTTC

J gene: TRBJ1-2
D gene: TRBD1
V gene: TRBV7-9
clone size: few
CDR3 protein: CASSSRLGTGYGYTF
CDR3 DNA: TGTGCCAGCAGCTCTCGCCTCGGGACAGGCTATGGCTACACCTTC

J gene: TRBJ2-7
D gene: TRBD1
V gene: TRBV6-5
clone size: .
CDR3 protein: CASTHQGVDTYEQYF
CDR3 DNA: TGTGCCAGCACCCATCAGGGGGTGGATACCTACGAGCAGTACTTC

J gene: TRBJ2-5
D gene: .
V gene: TRBV11-2
clone size: .
CDR3 protein: CASSLMSGEAETQYF
CDR3 DNA: TGTGCCAGCAGCTTAATGTCTGGCGAGGCGGAGACCCAGTACTTC

J gene: TRBJ1-5
D gene: TRBD1
V gene: TRBV27
clone size: .
CDR3 protein: CASSSGTGRNQPQHF
CDR3 DNA: TGTGCCAGCAGTTCCGGGACAGGGCGGAATCAGCCCCAGCATTTT

J gene: TRBJ2-7
D gene: TRBD2
V gene: TRBV7-6
clone size: once
CDR3 protein: CASSTSGGANEQYF
CDR3 DNA: TGTGCCAGCAGCACTAGCGGGGGGGCCAACGAGCAGTACTTC

J gene: TRBJ2-5
D gene: .
V gene: TRBV30
clone size: .
CDR3 protein: CAWKGWTRGPLGETQYF
CDR3 DNA: TGTGCCTGGAAAGGATGGACTAGGGGGCCCTTGGGGGAGACCCAGTACTTC

J gene: TRBJ2-6
D gene: TRBD1
V gene: TRBV28
clone size: many
CDR3 protein: CASSLSGQGVPGANVLTF
CDR3 DNA: TGTGCCAGCAGCCTTTCGGGACAGGGGGTTCCTGGGGCCAACGTCCTGACTTTC

J gene: TRBJ1-3
D gene: .
V gene: TRBV13
clone size: once
CDR3 protein: CASSLGGRISGNTIYF
CDR3 DNA: TGTGCCAGCAGCTTAGGAGGGCGTATCTCTGGAAACACCATATATTTT

J gene: TRBJ2-7
D gene: .
V gene: TRBV28
clone size: few
CDR3 protein: CASGAREQYF
CDR3 DNA: TGTGCCAGCGGGGCCCGGGAGCAGTACTTC

J gene: TRBJ1-6
D gene: TRBD1
V gene: TRBV9
clone size: .
CDR3 protein: CASSAQGAGDSPLHF
CDR3 DNA: TGTGCCAGCAGCGCCCAGGGGGCGGGGGATTCACCCCTCCACTTT

J gene: TRBJ1-1
D gene: .
V gene: TRBV4-3
clone size: .
CDR3 protein: CASSQAKGTEAFF
CDR3 DNA: TGCGCCAGCAGCCAAGCCAAGGGCACTGAAGCTTTCTTT

J gene: TRBJ2-1
D gene: TRBD2
V gene: TRBV6-4
clone size: .
CDR3 protein: CASSDSGGIEQFF
CDR3 DNA: TGTGCCAGCAGTGACTCGGGGGGGATCGAGCAGTTCTTC

J gene: TRBJ2-7
D gene: .
V gene: TRBV7-9
clone size: .
CDR3 protein: CASSLDQISSYEQYF
CDR3 DNA: TGTGCCAGCAGCCTTGATCAGATAAGCTCCTACGAGCAGTACTTC

J gene: TRBJ2-1
D gene: TRBD1
V gene: TRBV19
clone size: .
CDR3 protein: CASSVRTGLPDNEQFF
CDR3 DNA: TGTGCCAGTAGTGTACGGACAGGACTCCCTGACAATGAGCAGTTCTTC

J gene: TRBJ2-7
D gene: TRBD1
V gene: TRBV11-2
clone size: .
CDR3 protein: CASSPPPGQGFYEQYF
CDR3 DNA: TGTGCCAGCAGCCCTCCCCCGGGACAGGGGTTTTACGAGCAGTACTTC

J gene: TRBJ1-2
D gene: .
V gene: TRBV6-1
clone size: .
CDR3 protein: CASSSPGPNYGYTF
CDR3 DNA: TGTGCCAGCAGCTCCCCGGGACCAAACTATGGCTACACCTTC

J gene: TRBJ1-1
D gene: .
V gene: TRBV11-1
clone size: .
CDR3 protein: CASSRAGQRAFF
CDR3 DNA: TGTGCCAGCAGCCGTGCGGGACAAAGGGCTTTCTTT

J gene: TRBJ2-1
D gene: .
V gene: TRBV5-1
clone size: .
CDR3 protein: CASSLVWGRYNEQFF
CDR3 DNA: TGCGCCAGCAGCTTGGTGTGGGGCCGATACAATGAGCAGTTCTTC

J gene: TRBJ1-2
D gene: .
V gene: TRBV10-2
clone size: .
CDR3 protein: CASSLEGGNYGYTF
CDR3 DNA: TGCGCCAGCAGTCTCGAGGGGGGAAACTATGGCTACACCTTC

J gene: TRBJ2-5
D gene: .
V gene: TRBV19
clone size: .
CDR3 protein: CATRGHSSETQYF
CDR3 DNA: TGTGCCACCCGGGGGCATTCCTCAGAGACCCAGTACTTC

J gene: TRBJ1-1
D gene: .
V gene: TRBV18
clone size: .
CDR3 protein: CASSPWAGMGVTEAFF
CDR3 DNA: TGTGCCAGCTCACCATGGGCAGGGATGGGTGTCACTGAAGCTTTCTTT

J gene: TRBJ2-1
D gene: TRBD1
V gene: TRBV5-4
clone size: .
CDR3 protein: CASSSQGAAYNEQFF
CDR3 DNA: TGTGCCAGCAGCTCCCAGGGGGCCGCCTACAATGAGCAGTTCTTC

J gene: TRBJ2-2
D gene: .
V gene: TRBV28
clone size: once
CDR3 protein: CASMTVAPGELFF
CDR3 DNA: TGTGCCAGTATGACGGTGGCACCTGGGGAGCTGTTTTTT

J gene: TRBJ2-7
D gene: .
V gene: TRBV28
clone size: .
CDR3 protein: CASSPAYEQYF
CDR3 DNA: TGTGCCAGCAGTCCCGCTTACGAGCAGTACTTC

J gene: TRBJ2-5
D gene: .
V gene: TRBV15
clone size: .
CDR3 protein: CATSVDPGQQETQYF
CDR3 DNA: TGTGCCACCAGCGTAGATCCCGGACAGCAAGAGACCCAGTACTTC